This T cell receptor (beta chain) was sequenced during a study of PD-L1 blockade in urothelial cancer. Study-level information: Median T cell yield from blood was around 140,000.

Synthetic TCR analog templates were spiked into all PCRs individually. Sequencing used immunoSEQ multiplex PCR; TCRdb keeps in-frame clones, though not all of them. The sample lists 66,000 or so clones, almost 90% occurring once. This clone has a handful of counts. CDR1 SGHRS and CDR2 YFSETQ come from the germline V gene. This CDR3 comprises 16 residues. Trimming took 0 bases from V and 9 from J; bases not matched to a gene: 13. As to time point: peripheral blood 6 weeks after treatment start. The diagnosis in patients was locally advanced or metastatic urothelial carcinoma. This TCR was recovered from a man in his 60s with urothelial cancer. This material consisted of PBMCs, taken around atezolizumab (anti-PD-L1) treatment. This chain joins TRBV5-1 and TRBJ2-7; 9 positions match TRBD1. The CDR3 coding sequence is TGCGCCAGCAGCTTGGTTCCGTACGGGACAGGGTCGTTGCAGTACTTC. Its translation: CASSLVPYGTGSLQYF.